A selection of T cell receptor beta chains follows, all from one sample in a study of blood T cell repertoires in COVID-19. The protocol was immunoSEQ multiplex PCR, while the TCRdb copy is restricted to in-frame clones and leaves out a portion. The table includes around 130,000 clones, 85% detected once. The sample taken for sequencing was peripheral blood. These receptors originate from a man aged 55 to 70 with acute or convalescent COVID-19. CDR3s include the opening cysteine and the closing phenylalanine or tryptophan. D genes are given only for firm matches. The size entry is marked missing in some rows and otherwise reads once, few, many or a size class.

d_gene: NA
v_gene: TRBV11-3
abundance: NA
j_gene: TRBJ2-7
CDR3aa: CASSITPLHEQYF
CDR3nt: TGTGCCAGCAGCATCACACCCCTCCACGAGCAGTACTTC

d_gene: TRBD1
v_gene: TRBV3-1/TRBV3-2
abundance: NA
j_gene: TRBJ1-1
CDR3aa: CASSGTGANTEAFF
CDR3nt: TGTGCCAGCAGCGGGACAGGGGCGAACACTGAAGCTTTCTTT

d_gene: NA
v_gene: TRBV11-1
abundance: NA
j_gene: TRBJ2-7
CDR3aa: CASSLEAMRNSYEQYF
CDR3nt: TGTGCCAGCAGCTTAGAGGCCATGAGGAACTCCTACGAGCAGTACTTC

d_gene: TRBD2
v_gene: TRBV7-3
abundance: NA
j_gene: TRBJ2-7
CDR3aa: CASSLTSGPSYEQYF
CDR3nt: TGTGCCAGCAGCTTAACTAGCGGGCCGTCCTACGAGCAGTACTTC

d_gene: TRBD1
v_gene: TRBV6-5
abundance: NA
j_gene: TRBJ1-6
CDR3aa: CASSYSGQADNSPLHF
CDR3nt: TGTGCCAGCAGTTACTCCGGACAGGCCGATAATTCACCCCTCCACTTT

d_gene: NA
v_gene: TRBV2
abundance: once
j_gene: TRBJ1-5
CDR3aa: CASSPGEAQHF
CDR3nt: TGTGCCAGCAGCCCCGGAGAAGCCCAGCATTTT

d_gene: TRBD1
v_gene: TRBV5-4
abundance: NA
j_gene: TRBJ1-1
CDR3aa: CASSRGQGAGEAFF
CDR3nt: TGTGCCAGCAGCAGGGGACAGGGGGCCGGTGAAGCTTTCTTT

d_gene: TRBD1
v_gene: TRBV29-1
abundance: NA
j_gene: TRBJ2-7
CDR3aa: CSVDLGTGVSNEQYF
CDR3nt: TGCAGCGTTGACCTCGGGACAGGGGTTAGCAACGAGCAGTACTTC

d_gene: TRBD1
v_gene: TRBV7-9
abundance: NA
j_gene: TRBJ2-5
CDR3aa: CASSLASDRGETQYF
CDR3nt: TGTGCCAGCAGCTTAGCGTCGGACAGGGGGGAGACCCAGTACTTC

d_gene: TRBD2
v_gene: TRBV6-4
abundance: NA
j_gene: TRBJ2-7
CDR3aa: CASSDGYSGRQKYF
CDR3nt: TGTGCCAGCAGTGACGGTTATAGCGGGAGGCAAAAGTACTTC

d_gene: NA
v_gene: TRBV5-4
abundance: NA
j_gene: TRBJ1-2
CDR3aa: CASSTRQASNYGYTF
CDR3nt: TGTGCCAGCAGCACCCGACAGGCATCTAACTATGGCTACACCTTC

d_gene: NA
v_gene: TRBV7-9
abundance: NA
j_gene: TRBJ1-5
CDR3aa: CASSLAGSGDQPQHF
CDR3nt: TGTGCCAGCAGCTTAGCAGGGAGTGGAGACCAGCCCCAGCATTTT

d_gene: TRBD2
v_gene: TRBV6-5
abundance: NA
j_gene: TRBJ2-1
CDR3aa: CASRRLAGGYNEQFF
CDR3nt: TGTGCCAGCAGGCGATTAGCGGGGGGTTACAATGAGCAGTTCTTC

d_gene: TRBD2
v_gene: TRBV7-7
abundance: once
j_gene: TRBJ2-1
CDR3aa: CASSLVGGSNEQFF
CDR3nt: TGTGCCAGCAGCTTAGTTGGCGGGAGTAATGAGCAGTTCTTC

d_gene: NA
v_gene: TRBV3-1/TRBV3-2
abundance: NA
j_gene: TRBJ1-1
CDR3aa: CASSPHDQRSPNTEAFF
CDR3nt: TGTGCCAGCAGTCCACATGATCAGCGGAGCCCGAACACTGAAGCTTTCTTT

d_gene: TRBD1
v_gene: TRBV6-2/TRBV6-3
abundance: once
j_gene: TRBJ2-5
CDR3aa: CASSFPGTGHRTQYF
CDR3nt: TGTGCCAGCAGTTTTCCTGGGACAGGTCACCGGACCCAGTACTTC

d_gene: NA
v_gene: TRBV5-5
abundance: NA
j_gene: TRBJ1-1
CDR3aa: CATGRESTEAFF
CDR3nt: TGTGCCACGGGGAGGGAAAGCACTGAAGCTTTCTTT

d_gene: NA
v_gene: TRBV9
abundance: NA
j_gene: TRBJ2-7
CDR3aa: CASSPRAGSYEQYF
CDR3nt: TGTGCCAGCAGCCCTCGGGCGGGTTCCTACGAGCAGTACTTC

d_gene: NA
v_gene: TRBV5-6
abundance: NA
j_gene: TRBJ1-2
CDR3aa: CASSSLRGGIYGYTF
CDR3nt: TGTGCCAGCAGCTCATTAAGAGGAGGGATTTATGGCTACACCTTC

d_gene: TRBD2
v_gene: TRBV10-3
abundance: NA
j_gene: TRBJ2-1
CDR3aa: CAISESPLLAGTNEQFF
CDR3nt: TGTGCCATCAGTGAGTCCCCGTTACTAGCGGGGACTAATGAGCAGTTCTTC